This T cell receptor (beta chain) comes out of a study of blood T cells in healthy people across ages. General study results and limits: Naive T cell percentage and TCR beta diversity correlated strongly.

In its sample, this clonotype was seen a few times. Its antigen remains unknown. Then a second PCR, running roughly 7 to 11 cycles, was carried out with a sample-barcoded 5' primer and a J-beta primer mix. Each cDNA molecule received a tag from a template-switch adaptor that had 12 random nucleotides. TCRdb re-called the 5' RACE reads with MiXCR, one entry per CDR3 protein. The sample carries over 1,500,000 distinct CDR3 sequences, just under 50% recorded once. This CDR3 spans 14 amino acids. V dropped 4 bases and J dropped 5 bases, with 12 bases sitting between them. Germline V lookup: CDR1 SGDLS, CDR2 YYNGEE. The study recruited healthy Caucasian donors from Russia who were aged about 6 to 90. Isolating PBMCs gave at least 6 million of these cells per sample.

The chain uses TRBV9 and TRBJ1-4; tentatively, D is TRBD1 (5 bases). The receptor comes from a woman aged 40 to 50 in good health. The sample comprised blood. The CDR3 protein is CASSPGWGNEKLFF. In DNA form, the CDR3 reads TGTGCCAGCAGCCCCGGGTGGGGGAATGAAAAACTGTTTTTT.